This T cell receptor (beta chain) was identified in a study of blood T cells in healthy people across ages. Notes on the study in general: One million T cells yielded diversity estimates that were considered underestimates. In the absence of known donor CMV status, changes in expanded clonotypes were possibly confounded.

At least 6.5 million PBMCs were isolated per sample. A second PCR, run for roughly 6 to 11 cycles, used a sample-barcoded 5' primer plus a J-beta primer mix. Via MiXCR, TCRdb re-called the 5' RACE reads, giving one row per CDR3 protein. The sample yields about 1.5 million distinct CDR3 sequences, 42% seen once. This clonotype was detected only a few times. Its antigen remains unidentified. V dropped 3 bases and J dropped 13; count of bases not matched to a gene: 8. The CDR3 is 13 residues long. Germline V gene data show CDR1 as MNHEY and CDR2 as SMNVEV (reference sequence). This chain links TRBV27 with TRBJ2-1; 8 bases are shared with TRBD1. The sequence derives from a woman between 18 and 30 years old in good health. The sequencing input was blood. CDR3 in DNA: TGTGCCAGCAGTTTGACCGAGACAGGGGACCAGTTCTTC. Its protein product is CASSLTETGDQFF.